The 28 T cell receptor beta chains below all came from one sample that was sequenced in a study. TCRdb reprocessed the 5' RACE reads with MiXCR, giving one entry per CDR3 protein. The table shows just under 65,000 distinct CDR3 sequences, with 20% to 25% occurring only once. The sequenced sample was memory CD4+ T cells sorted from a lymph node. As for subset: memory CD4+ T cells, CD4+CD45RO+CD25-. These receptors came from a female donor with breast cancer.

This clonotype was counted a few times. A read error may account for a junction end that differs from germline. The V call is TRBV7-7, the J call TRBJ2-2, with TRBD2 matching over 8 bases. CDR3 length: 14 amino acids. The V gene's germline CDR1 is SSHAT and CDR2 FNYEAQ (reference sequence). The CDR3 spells CASSSAGGTGELFF. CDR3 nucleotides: TGTGCTAGCAGCTCTGCGGGGGGTACCGGGGAGCTGTTTTTT.

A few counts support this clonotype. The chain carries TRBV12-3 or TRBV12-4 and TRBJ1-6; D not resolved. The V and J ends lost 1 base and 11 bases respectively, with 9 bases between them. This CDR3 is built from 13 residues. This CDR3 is CASSLEDRAPLHF. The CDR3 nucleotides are TGTGCCAGCAGTTTAGAGGACCGGGCACCCCTCCACTTT.

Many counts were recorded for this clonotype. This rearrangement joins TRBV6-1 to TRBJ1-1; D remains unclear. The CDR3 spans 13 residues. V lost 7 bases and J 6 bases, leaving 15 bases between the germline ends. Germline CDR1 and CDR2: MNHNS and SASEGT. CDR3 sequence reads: CASTKTRAAEAFF. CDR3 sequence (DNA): TGTGCCAGCACCAAAACTAGGGCCGCTGAAGCTTTCTTT.

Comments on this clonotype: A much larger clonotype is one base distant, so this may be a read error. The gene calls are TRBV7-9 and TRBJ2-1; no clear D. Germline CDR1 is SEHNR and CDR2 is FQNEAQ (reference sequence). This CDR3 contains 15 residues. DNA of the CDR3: TGTACCAGCAGCTTGTCCTTGGTGCAGTACAATGAGCAGTTCTTC. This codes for CTSSLSLVQYNEQFF.

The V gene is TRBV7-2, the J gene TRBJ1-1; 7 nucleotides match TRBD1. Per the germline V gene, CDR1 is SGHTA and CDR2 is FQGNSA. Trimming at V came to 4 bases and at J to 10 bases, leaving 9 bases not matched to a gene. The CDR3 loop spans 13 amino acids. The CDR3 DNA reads TGTGCCAGCAGCTCCCAGGGGGGCTCTGGAGCTTTCTTT. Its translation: CASSSQGGSGAFF.

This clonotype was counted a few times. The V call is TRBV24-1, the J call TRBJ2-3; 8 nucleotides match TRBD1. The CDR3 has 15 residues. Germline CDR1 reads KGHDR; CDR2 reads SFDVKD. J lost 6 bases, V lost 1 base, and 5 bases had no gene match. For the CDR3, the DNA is TGTGCCACCAGTGATTTTGGACAGGGTATTGATACGCAGTATTTT. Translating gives CATSDFGQGIDTQYF.

CDR3 region: CASSPHFDRVDTGELFF. The CDR3 DNA sequence: TGTGCCAGCAGCCCCCATTTCGACAGGGTGGACACCGGGGAGCTGTTTTTT. The chain recombines TRBV4-2 with TRBJ2-2, with TRBD1 identical over 7 bases. Germline V gene sequence: CDR1 LGHNA, CDR2 YNFKEQ. Trimming cost V 4 bases and J 3 bases; bases outside gene matches: 11. The CDR3 has 17 amino acids.

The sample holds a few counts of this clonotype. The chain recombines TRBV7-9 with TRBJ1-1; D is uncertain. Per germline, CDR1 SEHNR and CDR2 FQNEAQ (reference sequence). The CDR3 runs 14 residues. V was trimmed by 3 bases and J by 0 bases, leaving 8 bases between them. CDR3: CASSFLGMNTEAFF. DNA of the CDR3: TGTGCCAGCAGCTTTCTTGGGATGAACACTGAAGCTTTCTTT.

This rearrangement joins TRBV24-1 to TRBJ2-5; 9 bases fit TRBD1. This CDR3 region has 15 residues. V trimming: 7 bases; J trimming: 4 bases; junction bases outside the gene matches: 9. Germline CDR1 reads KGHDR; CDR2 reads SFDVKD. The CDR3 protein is CATSTAGTGLETQYF. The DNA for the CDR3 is TGTGCCACCAGCACCGCTGGGACAGGGTTAGAGACCCAGTACTTC.

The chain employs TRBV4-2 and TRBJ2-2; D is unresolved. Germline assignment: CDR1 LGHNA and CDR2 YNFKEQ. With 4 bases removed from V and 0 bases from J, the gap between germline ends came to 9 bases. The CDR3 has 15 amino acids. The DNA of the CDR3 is TGTGCCAGCAGCCGACCTGGGGCGAACACCGGGGAGCTGTTTTTT. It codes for CASSRPGANTGELFF.

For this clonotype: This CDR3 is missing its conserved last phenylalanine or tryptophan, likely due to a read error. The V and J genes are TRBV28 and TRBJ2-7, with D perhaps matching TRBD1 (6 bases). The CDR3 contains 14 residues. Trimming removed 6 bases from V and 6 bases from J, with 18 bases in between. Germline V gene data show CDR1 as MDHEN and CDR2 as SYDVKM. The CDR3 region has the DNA TGTGCCAGCAGCCTAAACCAGGGGACGCTCGAGCAGTACTCC. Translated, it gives CASSLNQGTLEQYS.

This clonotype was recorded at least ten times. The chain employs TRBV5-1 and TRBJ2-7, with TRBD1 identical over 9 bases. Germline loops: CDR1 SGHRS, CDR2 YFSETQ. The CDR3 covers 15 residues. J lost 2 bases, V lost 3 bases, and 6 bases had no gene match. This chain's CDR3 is CASSSGQGRPYEQYF. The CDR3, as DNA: TGCGCCAGCAGCTCTGGACAGGGGCGACCCTACGAGCAGTACTTC.

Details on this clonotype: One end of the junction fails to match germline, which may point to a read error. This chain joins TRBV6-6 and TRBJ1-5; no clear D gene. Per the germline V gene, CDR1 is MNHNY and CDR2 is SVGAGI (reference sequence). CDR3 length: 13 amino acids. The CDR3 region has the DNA TGTGCCAGCAGTTACGATAGCAATCAGCCCCGGCATTTT. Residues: CASSYDSNQPRHF.

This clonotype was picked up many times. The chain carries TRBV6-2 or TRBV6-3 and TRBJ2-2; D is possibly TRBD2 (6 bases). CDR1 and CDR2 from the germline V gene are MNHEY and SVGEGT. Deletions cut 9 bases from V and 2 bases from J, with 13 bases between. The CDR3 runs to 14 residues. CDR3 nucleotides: TGTGCCAGTCTTTGGGCGGGAAACACCGGGGAGCTGTTTTTT. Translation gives CASLWAGNTGELFF.

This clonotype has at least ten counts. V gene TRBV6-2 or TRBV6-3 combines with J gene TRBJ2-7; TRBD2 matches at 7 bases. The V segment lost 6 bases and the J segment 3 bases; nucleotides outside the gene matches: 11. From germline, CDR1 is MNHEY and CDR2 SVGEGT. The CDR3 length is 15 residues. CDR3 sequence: CASSNPRAGDYEQYF. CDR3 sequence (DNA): TGTGCCAGCAGCAATCCCCGGGCGGGGGACTACGAGCAGTACTTC.

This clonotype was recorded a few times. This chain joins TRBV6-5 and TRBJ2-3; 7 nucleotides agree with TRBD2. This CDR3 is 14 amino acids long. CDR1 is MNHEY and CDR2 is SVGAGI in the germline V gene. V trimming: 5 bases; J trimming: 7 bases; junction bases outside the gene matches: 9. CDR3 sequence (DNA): TGTGCCAGCAGTCCGACCCACAGCGGGAATACGCAGTATTTT. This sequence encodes CASSPTHSGNTQYF.

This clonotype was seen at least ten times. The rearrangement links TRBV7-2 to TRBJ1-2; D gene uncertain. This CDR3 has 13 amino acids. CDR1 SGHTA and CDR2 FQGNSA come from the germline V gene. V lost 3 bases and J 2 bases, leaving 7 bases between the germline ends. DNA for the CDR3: TGTGCCAGCAGCTTCCGACGGAACTATGGCTACACCTTC. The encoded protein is CASSFRRNYGYTF.

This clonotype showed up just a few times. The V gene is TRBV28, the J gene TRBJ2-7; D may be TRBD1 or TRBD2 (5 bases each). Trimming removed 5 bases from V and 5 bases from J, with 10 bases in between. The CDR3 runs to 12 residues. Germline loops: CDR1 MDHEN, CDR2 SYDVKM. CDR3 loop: CASSQRDDEQYF. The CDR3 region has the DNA TGTGCCAGCAGTCAGAGGGACGACGAGCAGTACTTC.

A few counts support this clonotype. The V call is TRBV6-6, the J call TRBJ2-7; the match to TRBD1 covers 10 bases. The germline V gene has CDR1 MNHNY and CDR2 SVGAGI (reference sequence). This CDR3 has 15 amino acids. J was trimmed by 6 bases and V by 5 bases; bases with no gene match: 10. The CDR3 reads CASSKGTGVFGEQYF. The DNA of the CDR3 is TGTGCCAGCAGTAAGGGGACAGGGGTATTCGGCGAGCAGTACTTC.

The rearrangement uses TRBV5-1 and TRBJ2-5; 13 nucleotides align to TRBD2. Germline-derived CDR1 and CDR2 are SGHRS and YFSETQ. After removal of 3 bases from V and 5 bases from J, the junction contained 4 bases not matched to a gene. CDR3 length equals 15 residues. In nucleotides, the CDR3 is TGCGCCAGCAGCTCCGGACTAGCGGGAGTGGAGACCCAGTACTTC. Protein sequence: CASSSGLAGVETQYF.

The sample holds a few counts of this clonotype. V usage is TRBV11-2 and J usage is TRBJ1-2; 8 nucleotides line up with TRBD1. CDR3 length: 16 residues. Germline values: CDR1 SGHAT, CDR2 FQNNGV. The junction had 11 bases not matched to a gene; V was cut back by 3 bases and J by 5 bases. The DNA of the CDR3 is TGTGCCAGCAGCTTGGACTCCGGGACAGGCCCTTATGGCTACACCTTC. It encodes CASSLDSGTGPYGYTF.

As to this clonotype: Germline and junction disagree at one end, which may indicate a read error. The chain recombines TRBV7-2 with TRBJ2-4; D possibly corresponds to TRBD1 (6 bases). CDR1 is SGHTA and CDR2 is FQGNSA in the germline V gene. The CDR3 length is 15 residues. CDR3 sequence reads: CASSFQGIATNIQYF. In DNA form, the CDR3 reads TGTGCCAGCAGCTTTCAGGGGATAGCCACAAACATTCAGTACTTC.

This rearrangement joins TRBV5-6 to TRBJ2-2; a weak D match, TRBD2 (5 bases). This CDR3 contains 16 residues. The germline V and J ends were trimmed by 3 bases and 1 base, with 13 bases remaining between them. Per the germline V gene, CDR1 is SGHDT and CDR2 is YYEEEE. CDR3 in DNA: TGTGCCAGCAGCTCTGTAGCGCTAATGAACACCGGGGAGCTGTTTTTT. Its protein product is CASSSVALMNTGELFF.

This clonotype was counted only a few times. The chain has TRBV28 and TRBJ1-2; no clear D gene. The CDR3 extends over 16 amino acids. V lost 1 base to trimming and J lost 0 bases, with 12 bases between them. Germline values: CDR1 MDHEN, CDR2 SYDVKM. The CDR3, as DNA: TGTGCCAGCAGTTTATTCTTAGGACCAGCTAACTATGGCTACACCTTC. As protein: CASSLFLGPANYGYTF.

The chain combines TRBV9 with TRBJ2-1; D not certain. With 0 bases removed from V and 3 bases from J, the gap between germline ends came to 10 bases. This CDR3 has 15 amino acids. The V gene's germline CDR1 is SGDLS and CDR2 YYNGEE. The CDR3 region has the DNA TGTGCCAGCAGCGTAGGTGGGGAAGGCTACAATGAGCAGTTCTTC. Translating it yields CASSVGGEGYNEQFF.

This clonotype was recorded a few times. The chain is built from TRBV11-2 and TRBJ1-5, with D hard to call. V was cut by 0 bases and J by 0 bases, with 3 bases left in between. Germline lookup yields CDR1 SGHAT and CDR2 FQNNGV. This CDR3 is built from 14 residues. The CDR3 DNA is TGTGCCAGCAGCTTAGAAGGTAGCAATCAGCCCCAGCATTTT. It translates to CASSLEGSNQPQHF.

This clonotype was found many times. CDR3 sequence reads: CASRDSQDSPLHF. CDR3 nucleotides: TGTGCCAGCAGGGATTCGCAGGATTCACCCCTCCACTTT. The chain carries TRBV28 and TRBJ1-6; unclear D gene. The CDR3 is 13 residues long. V was trimmed by 6 bases and J by 8 bases, leaving 11 bases between them. From germline, CDR1 is MDHEN and CDR2 SYDVKM.

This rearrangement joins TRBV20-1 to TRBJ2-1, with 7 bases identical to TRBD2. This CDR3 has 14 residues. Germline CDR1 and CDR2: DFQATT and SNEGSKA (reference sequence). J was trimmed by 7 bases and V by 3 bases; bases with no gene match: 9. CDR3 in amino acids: CSASAGDGMNEQFF. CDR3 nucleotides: TGCAGTGCTAGTGCGGGAGACGGGATGAATGAGCAGTTCTTC.